The 5 T cell receptor beta chains presented below share a single source sample, sequenced in a study of read filtering for tumor transcriptome and immune sequencing. From roughly 390 ng of RNA, a library with molecular barcoded alpha/delta and beta/gamma adaptors was made. One entry per CDR3 protein, called by TCRdb with MiXCR from the reads. Of some 130,000 distinct CDR3 sequences in the sample, approximately 13% are singletons; the top ten hold 7.5% to 9.5%. Specimen: a population of CD138-negative cells sorted from bone marrow. The receptor set was obtained from a donor over 35 with multiple myeloma.

As for this clonotype: This clone may be a read error of a much larger clone one base away. This sequence joins TRBV20-1 and TRBJ2-7; D is tentatively TRBD1 or TRBD2 (6 bases each). This CDR3 comprises 13 residues. Germline-derived CDR1 and CDR2 are DFQATT and SNEGSKA (reference sequence). CDR3 loop: CSARDQHRDTGRF. Here the CDR3 DNA reads TGCAGTGCTAGAGACCAACACCGGGACACCGGGAGATTC.

In its sample, this clonotype was seen many times. The chain links TRBV7-3 to TRBJ2-1; 7 bases match TRBD1. The germline gives CDR1 SGHTA, CDR2 FQGTGA. V trimming: 5 bases; J trimming: 8 bases; junction bases outside the gene matches: 12. This CDR3 region has 15 residues. CDR3 sequence (DNA): TGTGCCAGCAGCATGACAGGGAACCACTATGATGAGCAGTTCTTC. Protein sequence: CASSMTGNHYDEQFF.

This clonotype was detected many times. The V and J genes are TRBV6-2 or TRBV6-3 and TRBJ2-5; 12 nucleotides align to TRBD2. The CDR3 is 17 amino acids. Germline-derived CDR1 and CDR2 are MNHEY and SVGEGT. The ends lost 2 bases at V and 0 bases at J; junction bases unmatched: 4. The CDR3 DNA is TGTGCCAGCAGTTACCCGCTAGCGGGAGGGTACCAAGAGACCCAGTACTTC. It translates to CASSYPLAGGYQETQYF.

In this sample, this clonotype turned up many times. The gene calls are TRBV18 and TRBJ1-1, with TRBD1 as a possible D gene (5 bases). The CDR3 loop spans 14 amino acids. Germline-derived CDR1 and CDR2 are KGHSH and LQKENI. Trimming left V 3 bases short and J 6 bases short, with 14 bases between. The CDR3 DNA reads TGTGCCAGCTCACCCGACAGACACGGGGCTGAAGCTTTCTTT. It specifies CASSPDRHGAEAFF.

This clonotype was observed at least ten times. The chain carries TRBV20-1 and TRBJ2-7; D perhaps matches TRBD2 (5 bases). Looked up from germline, CDR1 is DFQATT and CDR2 is SNEGSKA (reference sequence). The length of the CDR3 is 15 residues. V shed 6 bases and J shed 2 bases, with 20 bases lying between them. The CDR3 DNA reads TGCAGTGCCACCCCAGGAGCGGATCTTCCCTACGAGCAGTACTTC. It is translated as CSATPGADLPYEQYF.